A single sample gave rise to the 24 T cell receptor beta chains below, sequenced in a study of T cell repertoires in cytomegalovirus infection. TCRdb fed the reads into MiXCR, producing one record per CDR3 protein. The sample holds about 240,000 distinct CDR3 sequences, roughly 12% seen once. What was sequenced was PBMCs. The receptors here all came from a human donor in good health (CMV status not recorded). Some clones in this sample may be carry-over from other donors' samples.

Many counts were recorded for this clonotype. This rearrangement joins TRBV7-2 to TRBJ2-6, with D unresolved. V shed 3 bases and J shed 4 bases, with 4 bases lying between them. The CDR3 contains 13 residues. Germline V gene data show CDR1 as SGHTA and CDR2 as FQGNSA. CDR3 protein: CASSFRGANVLTF. The CDR3 nucleotides are TGTGCCAGCAGCTTCCGGGGGGCCAACGTCCTGACTTTC.

This clonotype was counted ten times or more. The V call is TRBV27, the J call TRBJ1-5; TRBD1 matches 7 bases. Germline V lookup: CDR1 MNHEY, CDR2 SMNVEV (reference sequence). The junction had 20 bases not matched to a gene; V was cut back by 5 bases and J by 1 base. This CDR3 comprises 20 residues. This CDR3 reads CASSPSPTGKGLVSNQPQHF. In DNA form, the CDR3 reads TGTGCCAGCAGTCCCTCCCCGACAGGGAAAGGCTTAGTGAGCAATCAGCCCCAGCATTTT.

This clonotype came up many times. The V gene is TRBV7-3, the J gene TRBJ1-2; 10 positions agree with TRBD1. The ends lost 4 bases at V and 4 bases at J; junction bases unmatched: 3. The CDR3 totals 14 residues. Germline V lookup: CDR1 SGHTA, CDR2 FQGTGA. The CDR3 region has the DNA TGTGCCAGCAGCTCGACAGGGGGCAGCTATGGCTACACCTTC. Its translation: CASSSTGGSYGYTF. The full variable domain, in which reference TRBV7-3 and TRBJ1-2 provide the parts outside the CDR3, is GAGVSQTPSNKVTEKGKYVELRCDPISGHTALYWYRQSLGQGPEFLIYFQGTGAADDSGLPNDRFFAVRPEGSVSTLKIQRTERGDSAVYLCASSSTGGSYGYTFGSGTRLTVV.

This clonotype has at least ten counts. The chain links TRBV6-1 to TRBJ2-7, with TRBD2 as a possible D gene (6 bases). CDR3 length equals 16 residues. V was clipped by 5 bases and J by 1 base, with 18 bases between them. Germline CDR1 is MNHNS and CDR2 is SASEGT. The CDR3 DNA sequence: TGTGCCAGCAGTCAAACCGAATTGGGACTTTCCTACGAGCAGTACTTC. Amino acids: CASSQTELGLSYEQYF.

This clonotype appeared many times. The chain employs TRBV7-6 and TRBJ2-3; the match to TRBD1 covers 9 bases. The CDR3 is 16 residues long. The V gene end was trimmed by 2 bases and the J gene end by 4 bases; junction bases not matched to a gene: 7. Germline CDR1 reads SGHVS; CDR2 reads FNYEAQ. The CDR3 region has the DNA TGTGCCAGCAGCTTACTGGGACAGGGAGGCGCAGATACGCAGTATTTT. Its translation: CASSLLGQGGADTQYF. The complete variable domain, with remaining parts taken from reference TRBV7-6 and TRBJ2-3, reads GAGVSQSPRYKVTKRGQDVALRCDPISGHVSLYWYRQALGQGPEFLTYFNYEAQQDKSGLPNDRFSAERPEGSISTLTIQRTEQRDSAMYRCASSLLGQGGADTQYFGPGTRLTVL.

The CDR3 is CSARDPTQGGGAVNEQFF. CDR3 bases: TGCAGTGCTAGAGATCCGACGCAGGGGGGTGGAGCTGTCAATGAGCAGTTCTTC. The chain links TRBV20-1 to TRBJ2-1; D possibly corresponds to TRBD1 (7 bases). V was trimmed by 0 bases and J by 6 bases, leaving 24 bases between them. Looked up from germline, CDR1 is DFQATT and CDR2 is SNEGSKA (reference sequence). This CDR3 has 18 amino acids.

This clonotype has ten or more counts. The chain is built from TRBV19 and TRBJ2-7; 7 bases match TRBD2. The V gene's germline CDR1 is LNHDA and CDR2 SQIVND (reference sequence). The CDR3 length is 13 residues. Trimming took 3 bases from V and 4 from J; bases not matched to a gene: 3. CDR3 protein: CASSIVGGYEQYF. The CDR3 nucleotides are TGTGCCAGTAGTATCGTGGGGGGGTACGAGCAGTACTTC.

This clonotype was detected only a few times. The chain links TRBV11-1 to TRBJ1-2; the match to TRBD1 covers 9 bases. The germline CDR1 and CDR2 sequences are SGHAT and FQDESV (reference sequence). The CDR3 is 15 amino acids. Trimming took 4 bases from V and 6 from J; bases not matched to a gene: 9. This CDR3 is CASSSDRGKVNGYTF. CDR3 nucleotide sequence: TGTGCCAGCAGCTCGGACAGGGGAAAGGTGAATGGCTACACCTTC.

This clonotype was seen just once. The V call is TRBV29-1, the J call TRBJ2-2; 11 bases map to TRBD2. This CDR3 has 14 residues. Germline V gene lookup returns CDR1 SQVTM and CDR2 ANQGSEA. The trim removed 7 bases at V and 3 bases at J, leaving 4 bases unmatched. CDR3 region: CSAKTSGDTGELFF. CDR3 nucleotide sequence: TGCAGCGCTAAGACTAGCGGGGACACCGGGGAGCTGTTTTTT.

Points on this clonotype: A much larger clone lies a single base off, so this may be a read error. This sequence joins TRBV7-4 and TRBJ2-7; perhaps TRBD1 as D (7 bases). Germline lookup yields CDR1 SGHVT and CDR2 SQSDAQ. This CDR3 comprises 13 residues. The CDR3 DNA follows: TGTGCCAGCAGCTTACAGGGGGAGGACGAGAAGTACTTC. Translated: CASSLQGEDEKYF.

This clonotype was counted at least ten times. The V gene is TRBV20-1, the J gene TRBJ2-5; TRBD1 might be the D (5 bases). Trimming cost V 3 bases and J 2 bases, with 10 bases left between them. The CDR3 loop spans 13 amino acids. CDR1 is DFQATT and CDR2 is SNEGSKA in the germline V gene (reference sequence). CDR3 residues: CSASSAGQETQYF. CDR3 DNA sequence: TGCAGTGCTAGTTCCGCAGGGCAAGAGACCCAGTACTTC.

J is TRBJ2-3 and V is TRBV23-1; D gene uncertain. TRBV23-1 is filed as an ORF, its function uncertain. The CDR3 runs to 15 residues. Trimming took 2 bases from V and 0 from J, leaving 9 bases between them. The DNA of the CDR3 is TGCGCCAGCAGTCAAGGGAAGAGGAGCACAGATACGCAGTATTTT. Encoded protein: CASSQGKRSTDTQYF.

Ten or more counts support this clonotype. V is TRBV7-2 and J is TRBJ2-1; TRBD2 aligns across 12 bases. This CDR3 region has 20 residues. Unmatched junction bases numbered 16, after V lost 2 bases and J lost 5 bases. Looked up from germline, CDR1 is SGHTA and CDR2 is FQGNSA. CDR3 amino acids: CASSLHRLAGVTGLDNEQFF. The CDR3 region has the DNA TGTGCCAGCAGCTTACACAGACTAGCGGGGGTTACCGGTTTGGACAATGAGCAGTTCTTC.

V and J are TRBV19 and TRBJ1-5; weak D call: TRBD1 (6 bases). The V end was cut by 4 bases, the J end by 7 bases, with 17 bases between. The V gene's germline CDR1 is LNHDA and CDR2 SQIVND (reference sequence). There are 15 residues in the CDR3. The CDR3 spells CASSTINGGGQPQHF. The CDR3 coding sequence is TGTGCCAGTAGTACTATTAACGGTGGGGGCCAGCCCCAGCATTTT.

The genes are TRBV28 and TRBJ2-5, with TRBD1 identical over 8 bases. The CDR3 totals 15 residues. Germline V gene data show CDR1 as MDHEN and CDR2 as SYDVKM. Trimming at V came to 6 bases and at J to 4 bases, leaving 10 bases not matched to a gene. The CDR3 reads CASSRYQGAGETQYF. The CDR3 DNA follows: TGTGCCAGCAGCCGTTACCAGGGGGCAGGAGAGACCCAGTACTTC.

The chain employs TRBV20-1 and TRBJ2-1; D may be TRBD1 (6 bases). Germline assignment: CDR1 DFQATT and CDR2 SNEGSKA (reference sequence). The CDR3 is 15 amino acids. V was pared by 3 bases and J by 0 bases, with 12 bases between. CDR3 residues: CSARETGLSYNEQFF. The CDR3, as DNA: TGCAGTGCTAGGGAGACAGGACTCTCCTACAATGAGCAGTTCTTC.

CDR3 sequence (DNA): TGCGCCAGCAGCTCCGACGGGGGGAACGAGCAGTACTTC. Its protein is CASSSDGGNEQYF. This chain links TRBV5-1 with TRBJ2-7, with 7 bases that match TRBD2. The germline V gene has CDR1 SGHRS and CDR2 YFSETQ. The CDR3 covers 13 residues. V dropped 3 bases and J dropped 5; count of bases not matched to a gene: 5.

This clonotype was detected ten times or more. The chain links TRBV6-1 to TRBJ1-6; 9 bases are shared with TRBD1. This CDR3 spans 16 amino acids. Germline CDR1 MNHNS, CDR2 SASEGT. Trimming cost V 2 bases and J 10 bases; bases outside gene matches: 9. CDR3 in DNA: TGTGCCAGCAGTGAAAGGGAGGGACAGGGAAGATCACCCCTCCACTTT. Amino acid sequence: CASSEREGQGRSPLHF.

This clonotype was found many times. The CDR3 sequence: CAVPRDRVANTGELFF. The DNA of the CDR3 is TGTGCCGTACCCAGAGACAGGGTGGCGAACACCGGGGAGCTGTTTTTT. The gene calls are TRBV10-3 and TRBJ2-2; 7 bases match TRBD1. J lost 0 bases, V lost 11 bases, and 12 bases had no gene match. This CDR3 region has 16 residues. Germline V gene sequence: CDR1 ENHRY, CDR2 SYGVKD.

This clonotype showed up many times. The J gene is TRBJ2-1, the V gene TRBV4-1; 12 nucleotides align to TRBD2. CDR1 is MGHRA, CDR2 YSYEKL, per germline. This CDR3 is built from 17 residues. The V segment lost 3 bases and the J segment 4 bases; nucleotides outside the gene matches: 7. The CDR3 reads CASSQVLAGGQYNEQFF. CDR3 coding DNA: TGCGCCAGCAGCCAGGTGCTAGCGGGAGGGCAGTACAATGAGCAGTTCTTC.

The chain recombines TRBV25-1 with TRBJ2-1; 8 bases agree with TRBD2. This CDR3 is built from 13 residues. The ends lost 6 bases at V and 9 bases at J; junction bases unmatched: 7. Germline lookup yields CDR1 MGHDK and CDR2 SYGVNS. The CDR3 nucleotides read TGTGCCAGCAGGGGACTAGTGGGTAGTGAGCAGTTCTTC. Encoded protein: CASRGLVGSEQFF.

In this sample, this clonotype turned up a few times. V usage is TRBV7-9 and J usage is TRBJ1-2; no reliable D call. Between the trimmed V and J ends, which lost 0 bases and 6 bases, there was a span of 8 bases. CDR1 and CDR2 (germline): SEHNR, FQNEAQ (reference sequence). The CDR3 runs 13 residues. This CDR3 reads CASSLAGSDGYTF. DNA for the CDR3: TGTGCCAGCAGCTTAGCAGGTTCCGATGGCTACACCTTC.

This rearrangement joins TRBV12-3 or TRBV12-4 to TRBJ2-1; 8 bases are shared with TRBD2. Trimming at V came to 4 bases and at J to 0 bases, leaving 5 bases not matched to a gene. The CDR3 loop spans 16 amino acids. The CDR3 DNA follows: TGTGCCAGCAGTTGGAGCGGGGGAAACTCCTACAATGAGCAGTTCTTC. Its translation is CASSWSGGNSYNEQFF.

This clonotype was seen at least ten times. The V call is TRBV6-2 or TRBV6-3, the J call TRBJ2-3; 10 bases agree with TRBD1. CDR3 length: 12 amino acids. CDR1 is MNHEY, CDR2 SVGEGT, per germline. The trim removed 5 bases at V and 9 bases at J, leaving 2 bases unmatched. This chain's CDR3 is CASSTGQGTQYF. The CDR3 DNA reads TGTGCCAGCAGTACGGGACAGGGGACGCAGTATTTT.